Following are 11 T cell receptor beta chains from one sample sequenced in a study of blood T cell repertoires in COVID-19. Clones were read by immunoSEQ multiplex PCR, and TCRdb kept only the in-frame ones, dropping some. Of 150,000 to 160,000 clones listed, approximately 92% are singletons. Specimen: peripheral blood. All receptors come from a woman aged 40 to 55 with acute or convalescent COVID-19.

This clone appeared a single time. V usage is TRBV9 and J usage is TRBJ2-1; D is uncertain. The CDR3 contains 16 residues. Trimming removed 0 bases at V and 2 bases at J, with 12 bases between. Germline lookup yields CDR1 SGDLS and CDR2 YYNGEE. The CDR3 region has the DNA TGTGCCAGCAGCGTAGGTTCCCAAACGGCCTACAATGAGCAGTTCTTC. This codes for CASSVGSQTAYNEQFF.

The CDR3 region has the DNA TGTGCCAGCAGTGAAGCCGATGGGGACAGGCTTCAGCCCCAGCATTTT. This codes for CASSEADGDRLQPQHF. The chain employs TRBV6-1 and TRBJ1-5; TRBD1 matches 8 bases. The junction had 7 bases not matched to a gene; V was cut back by 0 bases and J by 6 bases. The CDR3 spans 16 residues. Per germline, CDR1 MNHNS and CDR2 SASEGT.

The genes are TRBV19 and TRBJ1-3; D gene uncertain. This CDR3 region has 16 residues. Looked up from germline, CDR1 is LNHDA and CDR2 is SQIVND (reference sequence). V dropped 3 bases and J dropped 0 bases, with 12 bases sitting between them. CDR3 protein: CASSINRYSSGNTIYF. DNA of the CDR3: TGTGCCAGTAGTATTAACCGCTACTCCTCTGGAAACACCATATATTTT. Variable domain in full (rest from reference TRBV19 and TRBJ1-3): DGGITQSPKYLFRKEGQNVTLSCEQNLNHDAMYWYRQDPGQGLRLIYYSQIVNDFQKGDIAEGYSVSREKKESFPLTVTSAQKNPTAFYLCASSINRYSSGNTIYFGEGSWLTVV.

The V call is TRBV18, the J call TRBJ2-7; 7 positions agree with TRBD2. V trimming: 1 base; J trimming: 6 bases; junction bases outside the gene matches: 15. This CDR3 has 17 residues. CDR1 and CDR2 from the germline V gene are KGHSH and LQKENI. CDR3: CASSPLSGGRDVSEQYF. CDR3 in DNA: TGTGCCAGCTCACCACTTTCGGGGGGACGGGATGTTAGCGAGCAGTACTTC.

The chain's CDR3 is CASTVASGNTIYF. The CDR3 coding sequence is TGTGCCAGCACGGTAGCTTCTGGAAACACCATATATTTT. V is TRBV6-5 and J is TRBJ1-3; no clear D gene. Germline V CDR1 and CDR2: MNHEY, SVGAGI. CDR3 size: 13 residues. The V and J ends lost 7 bases and 1 base respectively, with 8 bases between them.

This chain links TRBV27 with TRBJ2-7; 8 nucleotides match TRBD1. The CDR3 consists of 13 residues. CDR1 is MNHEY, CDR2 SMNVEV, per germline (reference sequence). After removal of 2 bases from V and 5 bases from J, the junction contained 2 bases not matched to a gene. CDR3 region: CASSLDRGNEQYF. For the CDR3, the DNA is TGTGCCAGCAGTTTAGACAGGGGTAACGAGCAGTACTTC.

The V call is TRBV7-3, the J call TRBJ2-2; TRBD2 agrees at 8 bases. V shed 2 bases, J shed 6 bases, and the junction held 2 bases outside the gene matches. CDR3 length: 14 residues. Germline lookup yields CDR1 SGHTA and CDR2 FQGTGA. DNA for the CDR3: TGTGCCAGCAGCTTAGCGGGAGGAGCCGGGGAGCTGTTTTTT. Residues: CASSLAGGAGELFF.

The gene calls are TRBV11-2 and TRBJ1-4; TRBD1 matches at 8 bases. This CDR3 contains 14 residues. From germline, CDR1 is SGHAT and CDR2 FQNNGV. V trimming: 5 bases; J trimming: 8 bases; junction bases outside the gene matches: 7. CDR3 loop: CASSAQGAREKLFF. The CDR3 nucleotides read TGTGCCAGCAGCGCGCAGGGGGCCAGGGAAAAACTGTTTTTT.

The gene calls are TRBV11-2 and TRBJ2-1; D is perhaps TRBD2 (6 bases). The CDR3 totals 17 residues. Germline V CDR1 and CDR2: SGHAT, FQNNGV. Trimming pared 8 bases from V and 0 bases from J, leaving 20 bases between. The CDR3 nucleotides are TGTGCCAGCGCGAAAATGGGACGGGGGAGCTCCTACAATGAGCAGTTCTTC. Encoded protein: CASAKMGRGSSYNEQFF.

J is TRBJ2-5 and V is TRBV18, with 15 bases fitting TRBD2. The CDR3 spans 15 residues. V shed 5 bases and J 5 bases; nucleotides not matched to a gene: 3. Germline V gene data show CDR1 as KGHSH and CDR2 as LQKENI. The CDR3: CASSWGLAGGETQYF. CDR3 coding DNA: TGTGCCAGCTCATGGGGACTAGCGGGAGGTGAGACCCAGTACTTC. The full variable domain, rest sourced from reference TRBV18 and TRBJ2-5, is NAGVMQNPRHLVRRRGQEARLRCSPMKGHSHVYWYRQLPEEGLKFMVYLQKENIIDESGMPKERFSAEFPKEGPSILRIQQVVRGDSAAYFCASSWGLAGGETQYFGPGTRLLVL.

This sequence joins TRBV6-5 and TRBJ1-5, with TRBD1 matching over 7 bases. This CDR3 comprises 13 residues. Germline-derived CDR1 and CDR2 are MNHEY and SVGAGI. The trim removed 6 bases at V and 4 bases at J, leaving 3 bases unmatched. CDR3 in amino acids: CASRRTGNQPQHF. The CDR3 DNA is TGTGCCAGCAGACGGACAGGTAATCAGCCCCAGCATTTT.